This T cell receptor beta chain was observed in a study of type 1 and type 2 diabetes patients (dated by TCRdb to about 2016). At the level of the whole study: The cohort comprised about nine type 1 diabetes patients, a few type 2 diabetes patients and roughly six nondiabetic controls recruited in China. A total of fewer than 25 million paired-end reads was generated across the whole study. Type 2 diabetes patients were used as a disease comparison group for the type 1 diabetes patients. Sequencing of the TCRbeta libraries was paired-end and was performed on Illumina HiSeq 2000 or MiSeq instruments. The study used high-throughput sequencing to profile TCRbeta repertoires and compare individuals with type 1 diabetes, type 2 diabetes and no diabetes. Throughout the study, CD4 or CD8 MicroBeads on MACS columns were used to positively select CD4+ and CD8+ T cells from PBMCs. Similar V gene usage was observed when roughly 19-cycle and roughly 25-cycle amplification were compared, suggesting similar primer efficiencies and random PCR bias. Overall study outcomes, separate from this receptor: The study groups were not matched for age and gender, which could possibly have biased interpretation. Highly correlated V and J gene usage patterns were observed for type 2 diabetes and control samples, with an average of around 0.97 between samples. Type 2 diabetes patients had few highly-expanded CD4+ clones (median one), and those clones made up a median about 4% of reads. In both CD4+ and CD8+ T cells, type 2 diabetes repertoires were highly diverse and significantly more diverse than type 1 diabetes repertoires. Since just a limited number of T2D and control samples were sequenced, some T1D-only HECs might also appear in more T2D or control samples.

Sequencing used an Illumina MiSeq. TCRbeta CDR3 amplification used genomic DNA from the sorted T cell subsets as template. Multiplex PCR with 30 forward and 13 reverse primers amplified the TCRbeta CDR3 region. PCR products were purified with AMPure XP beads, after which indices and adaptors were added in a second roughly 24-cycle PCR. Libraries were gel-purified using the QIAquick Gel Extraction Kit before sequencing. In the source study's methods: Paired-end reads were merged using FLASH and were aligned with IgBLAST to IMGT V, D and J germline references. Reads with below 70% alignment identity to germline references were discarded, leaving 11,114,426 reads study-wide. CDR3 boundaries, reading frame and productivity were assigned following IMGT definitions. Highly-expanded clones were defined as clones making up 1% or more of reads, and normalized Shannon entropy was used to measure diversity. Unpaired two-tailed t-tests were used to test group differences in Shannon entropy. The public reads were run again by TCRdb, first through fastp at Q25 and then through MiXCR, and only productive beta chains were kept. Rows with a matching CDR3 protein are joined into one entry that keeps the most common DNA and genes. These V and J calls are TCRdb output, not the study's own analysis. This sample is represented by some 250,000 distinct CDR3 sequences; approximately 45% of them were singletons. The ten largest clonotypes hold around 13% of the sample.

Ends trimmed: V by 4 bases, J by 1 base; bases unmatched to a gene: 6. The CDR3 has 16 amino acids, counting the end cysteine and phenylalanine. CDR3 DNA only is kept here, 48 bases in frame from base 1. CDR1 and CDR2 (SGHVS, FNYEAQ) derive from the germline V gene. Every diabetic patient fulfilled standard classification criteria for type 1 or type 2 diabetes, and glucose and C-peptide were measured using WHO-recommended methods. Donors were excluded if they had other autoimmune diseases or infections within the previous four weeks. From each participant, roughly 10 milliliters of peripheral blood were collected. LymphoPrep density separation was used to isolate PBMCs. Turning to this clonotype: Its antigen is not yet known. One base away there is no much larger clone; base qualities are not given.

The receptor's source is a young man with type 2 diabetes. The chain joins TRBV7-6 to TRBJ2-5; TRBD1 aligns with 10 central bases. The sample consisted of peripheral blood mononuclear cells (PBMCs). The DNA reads TGTGCCAGCAGCTCCAGGGACAGGGGTCCCCAAGAGACCCAGTACTTC. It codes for CASSSRDRGPQETQYF.